This note documents a single TCR beta chain sequence. The data belong to a study of blood T cell repertoires in COVID-19. Study details: The United States, Italy and Spain provided the acute and convalescent COVID-19 samples. The cDNA or gDNA used as material had been derived from T cells, B-cell-depleted T cells, or PBMCs.

Per the original data handling: Reference gene primer amplification gave estimated nucleated cell counts. The protocol was immunoSEQ multiplex PCR, while the TCRdb copy is restricted to in-frame clones and leaves out a portion. Clone size and the V and J calls come from that table; the DNA yielded D and trimming. Among more than 45,000 clones listed, 90% were seen once. CDR1 SGHTA and CDR2 FQGTGA come from the germline V gene. Deletions cut 3 bases from V and 8 bases from J, with 11 bases between. The CDR3 runs 13 residues. V and J are TRBV7-3 and TRBJ2-1, with D uncertain. Specimen: peripheral blood. This clonotype was sampled from a man aged 70 or older with acute or convalescent COVID-19. The chain's CDR3 is CASSFGPSDEQFF. Here the CDR3 DNA reads TGTGCCAGCAGCTTTGGTCCTTCGGATGAGCAGTTCTTC.